One T cell receptor beta chain is described in this entry. The clone's antigen remains unknown. One base away there is no much larger clone; base qualities are not given. These data come from a study of stem cell transplantation in POMP-related autoinflammatory disease (dated by TCRdb to about 2021). With regard to the full study: According to the study's hypothesis, the TRB repertoire gets skewed because defective thymoproteasomes impair MHC class I-dependent CD8+ T-cell differentiation and positive selection. Before transplant, CD4+ naive T-cell skewing, low CD8+ T-cell proportions, and reduced T-cell cytokine secretion were observed in patients. After transplant, DNA chimerism analysis showed 100% donor engraftment of neutrophils and platelets through one year. The effect of POMP deficiency on T-cell receptor beta repertoire diversity and CDR3 characteristics was assessed using high-throughput TRB sequencing.

The full study reports these points: A trend toward lower TRB diversity and higher clonality was observed in PRAID patients across all analyzed T-cell subsets. A restricted number of unique TRB V-J gene pairings was observed in PRAID patients. The trend toward lower diversity and increased clonality in PRAID patients was statistically significant only for regulatory T cells.

Per the publication, the time point label means: after hematopoietic stem cell transplant. PRAID was a condition in which autoinflammation came alongside prominent immunodeficiency. Prior to TRB sequencing, T-cell subsets (conventional T cells, CD8+ T cells, regulatory T cells, T follicular helper cells) were sorted. The library was built by means of the immunoSEQ multiplex PCR assay. Concerning the study's data processing: Repertoire diversity was quantified with Shannon entropy, accounting for clonal size distribution. Clonotype distribution inequality was measured with the Gini-Simpson index (Simpson_1-D). Here the immuneACCESS table is served through TCRdb, limited to in-frame sequences with V and J called. Missing clones are a known gap in these copies; in checked studies unresolved V genes cover under half, and the rest lacks a known reason. D and trimming come from the DNA, and the V and J calls and clone size come from that table. The sample profile shows some 65,000 clones; roughly 90% of them were found once. In total, the top ten clones hold 0.5% to 0.75% of the sample.

Measured from the cysteine to the phenylalanine, the CDR3 is 15 residues long. Only CDR3 DNA remains: 45 bases, in frame from the first base. The germline V end is reduced by 5 bases and the J end by 2 bases; junction bases left unmatched: 7. The germline V gene (reference sequence) sets CDR1 to LNHDA and CDR2 to SQIVND. The receptor comes from a human patient with POMP-related autoinflammation and immune dysregulation (PRAID). After a transplant, not all T cells may be the patient's own; some may come from the graft donor. This specimen was CD4+ T cells from PBMCs, taken after stem cell transplantation. The sequence links TRBV19 to TRBJ1-2; 8 bases in the middle match TRBD1. Read as DNA, the sequence is TGTGCCAGTAGTGGACAGGGTCGGTACAACTATGGCTACACCTTC. Translated, it gives CASSGQGRYNYGYTF.